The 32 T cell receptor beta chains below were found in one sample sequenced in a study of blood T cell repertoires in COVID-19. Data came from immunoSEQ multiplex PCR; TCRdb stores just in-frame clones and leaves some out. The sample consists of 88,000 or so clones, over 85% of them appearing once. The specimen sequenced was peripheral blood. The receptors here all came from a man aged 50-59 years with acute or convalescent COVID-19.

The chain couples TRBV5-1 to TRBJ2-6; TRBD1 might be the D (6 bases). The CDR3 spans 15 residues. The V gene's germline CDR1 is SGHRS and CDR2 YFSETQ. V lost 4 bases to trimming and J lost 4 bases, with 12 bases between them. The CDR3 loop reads CASSLTGIGANVLTF. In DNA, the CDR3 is TGCGCCAGCAGCCTAACAGGGATCGGGGCCAACGTCCTGACTTTC.

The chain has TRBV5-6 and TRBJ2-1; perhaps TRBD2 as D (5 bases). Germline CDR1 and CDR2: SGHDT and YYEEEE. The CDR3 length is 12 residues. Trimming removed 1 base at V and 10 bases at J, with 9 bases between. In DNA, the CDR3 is TGTGCCAGCAGCTTGCCCCCGGGGGAGCAGTTCTTC. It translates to CASSLPPGEQFF.

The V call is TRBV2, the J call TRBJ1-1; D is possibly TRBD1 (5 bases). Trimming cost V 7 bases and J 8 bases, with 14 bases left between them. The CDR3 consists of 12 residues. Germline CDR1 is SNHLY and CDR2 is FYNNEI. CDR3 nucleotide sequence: TGTGCCAGCACTCTAGGAACAGGAGAAGCTTTCTTT. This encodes CASTLGTGEAFF.

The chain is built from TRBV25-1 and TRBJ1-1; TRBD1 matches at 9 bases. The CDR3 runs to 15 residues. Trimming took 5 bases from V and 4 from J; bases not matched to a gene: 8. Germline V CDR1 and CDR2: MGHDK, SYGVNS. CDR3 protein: CASSRTGGLVTEAFF. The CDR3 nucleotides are TGTGCCAGCAGTAGAACAGGGGGCTTGGTCACTGAAGCTTTCTTT.

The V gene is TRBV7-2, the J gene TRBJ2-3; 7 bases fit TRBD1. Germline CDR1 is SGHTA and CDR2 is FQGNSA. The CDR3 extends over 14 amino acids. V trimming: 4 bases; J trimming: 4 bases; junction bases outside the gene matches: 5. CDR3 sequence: CASSSDRAPDTQYF. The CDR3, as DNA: TGTGCCAGCAGCTCTGACAGGGCCCCAGATACGCAGTATTTT. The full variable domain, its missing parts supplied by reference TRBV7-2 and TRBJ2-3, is GAGVSQSPSNKVTEKGKDVELRCDPISGHTALYWYRQSLGQGLEFLIYFQGNSAPDKSGLPSDRFSAERTGGSVSTLTIQRTQQEDSAVYLCASSSDRAPDTQYFGPGTRLTVL.

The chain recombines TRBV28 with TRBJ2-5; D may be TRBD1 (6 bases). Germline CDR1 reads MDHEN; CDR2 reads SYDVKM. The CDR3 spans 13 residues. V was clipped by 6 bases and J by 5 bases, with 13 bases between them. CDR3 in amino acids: CASRTGNGETQYF. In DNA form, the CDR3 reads TGTGCCAGCAGAACAGGGAATGGGGAGACCCAGTACTTC.

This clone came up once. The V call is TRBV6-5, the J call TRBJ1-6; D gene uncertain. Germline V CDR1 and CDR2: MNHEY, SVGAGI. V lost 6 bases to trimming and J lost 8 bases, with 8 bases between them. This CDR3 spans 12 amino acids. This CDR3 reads CASSLPYSPLHF. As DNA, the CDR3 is TGTGCCAGCAGCCTCCCCTATTCACCCCTCCACTTT.

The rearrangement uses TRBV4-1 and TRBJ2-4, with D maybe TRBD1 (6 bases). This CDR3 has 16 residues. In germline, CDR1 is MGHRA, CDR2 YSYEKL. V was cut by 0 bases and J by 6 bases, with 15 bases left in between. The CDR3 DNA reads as TGCGCCAGCAGCCAAGATCGGTGGGGCAGGGGAAACATTCAGTACTTC. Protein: CASSQDRWGRGNIQYF.

The CDR3: CASSRTEGGYTF. Here the CDR3 DNA reads TGTGCCAGCAGCCGGACCGAGGGAGGCTACACCTTC. The V gene is TRBV7-9, the J gene TRBJ1-2; D gene unclear. Trimming stripped 5 bases from V and 8 bases from J, with 12 bases between. CDR3 size: 12 residues. Germline values: CDR1 SEHNR, CDR2 FQNEAQ (reference sequence).

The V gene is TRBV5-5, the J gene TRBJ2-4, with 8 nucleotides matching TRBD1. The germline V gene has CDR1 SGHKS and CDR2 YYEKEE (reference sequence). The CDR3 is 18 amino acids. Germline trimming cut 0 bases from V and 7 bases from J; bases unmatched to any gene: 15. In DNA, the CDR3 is TGTGCCAGCAGCTTGGAGCAGGGGGCGATGGGGAAATTTAACATTCAGTACTTC. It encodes CASSLEQGAMGKFNIQYF. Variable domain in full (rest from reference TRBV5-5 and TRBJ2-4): DAGVTQSPTHLIKTRGQQVTLRCSPISGHKSVSWYQQVLGQGPQFIFQYYEKEERGRGNFPDRFSARQFPNYSSELNVNALLLGDSALYLCASSLEQGAMGKFNIQYFGAGTRLSVL.

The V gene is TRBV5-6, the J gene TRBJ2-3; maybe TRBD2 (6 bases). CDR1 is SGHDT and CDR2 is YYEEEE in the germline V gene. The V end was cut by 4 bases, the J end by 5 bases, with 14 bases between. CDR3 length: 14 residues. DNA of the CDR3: TGTGCCAGCAGCCTCACAGGCGGGGAAGATACGCAGTATTTT. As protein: CASSLTGGEDTQYF.

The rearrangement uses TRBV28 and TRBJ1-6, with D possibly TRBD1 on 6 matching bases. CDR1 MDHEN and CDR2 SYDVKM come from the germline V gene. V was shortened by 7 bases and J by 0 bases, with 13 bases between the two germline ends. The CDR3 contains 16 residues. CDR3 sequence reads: CASILRTDSYNSPLHF. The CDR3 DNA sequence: TGTGCCAGCATCCTCCGGACAGACTCCTATAATTCACCCCTCCACTTT.

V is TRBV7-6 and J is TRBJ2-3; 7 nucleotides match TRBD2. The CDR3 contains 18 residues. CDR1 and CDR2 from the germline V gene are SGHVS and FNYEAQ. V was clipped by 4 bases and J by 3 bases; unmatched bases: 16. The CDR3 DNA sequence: TGTGCCAGCAGCTCATCAAGTGGGGCAGGGAGGGAAACAGATACGCAGTATTTT. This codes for CASSSSSGAGRETDTQYF.

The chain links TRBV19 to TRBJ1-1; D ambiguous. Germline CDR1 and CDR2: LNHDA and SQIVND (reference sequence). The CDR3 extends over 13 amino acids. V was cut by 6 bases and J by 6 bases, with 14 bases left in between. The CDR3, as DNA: TGTGCCAGTAGAAGGAGCGGAAACGCTGAAGCTTTCTTT. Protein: CASRRSGNAEAFF.

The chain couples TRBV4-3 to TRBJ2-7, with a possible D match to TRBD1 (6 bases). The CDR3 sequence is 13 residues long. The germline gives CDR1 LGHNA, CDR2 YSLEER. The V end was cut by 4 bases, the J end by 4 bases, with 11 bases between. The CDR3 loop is CASSPAGEYEQYV. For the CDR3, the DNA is TGCGCCAGCAGCCCGGCAGGGGAATACGAGCAGTACGTC.

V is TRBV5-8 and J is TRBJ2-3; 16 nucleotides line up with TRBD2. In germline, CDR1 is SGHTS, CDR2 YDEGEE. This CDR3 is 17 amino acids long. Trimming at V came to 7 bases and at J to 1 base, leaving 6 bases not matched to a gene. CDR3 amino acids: CASWGLAGGVGTDTQYF. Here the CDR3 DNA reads TGTGCCAGCTGGGGACTAGCGGGAGGGGTCGGCACAGATACGCAGTATTTT.

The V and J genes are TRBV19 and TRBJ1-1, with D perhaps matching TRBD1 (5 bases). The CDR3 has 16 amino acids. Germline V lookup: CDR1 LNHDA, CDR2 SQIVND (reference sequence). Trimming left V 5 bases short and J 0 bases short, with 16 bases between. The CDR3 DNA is TGTGCCAGTAGTGTCCCTCAGGGACTGGTGAACACTGAAGCTTTCTTT. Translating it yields CASSVPQGLVNTEAFF. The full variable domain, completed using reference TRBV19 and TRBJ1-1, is DGGITQSPKYLFRKEGQNVTLSCEQNLNHDAMYWYRQDPGQGLRLIYYSQIVNDFQKGDIAEGYSVSREKKESFPLTVTSAQKNPTAFYLCASSVPQGLVNTEAFFGQGTRLTVV.

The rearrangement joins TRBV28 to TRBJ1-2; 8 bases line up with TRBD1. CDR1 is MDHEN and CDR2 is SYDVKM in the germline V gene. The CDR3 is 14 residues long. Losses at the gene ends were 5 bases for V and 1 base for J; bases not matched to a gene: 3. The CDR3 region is CASSGQGGNYGYTF. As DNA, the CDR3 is TGTGCCAGCAGTGGACAGGGAGGTAACTATGGCTACACCTTC.

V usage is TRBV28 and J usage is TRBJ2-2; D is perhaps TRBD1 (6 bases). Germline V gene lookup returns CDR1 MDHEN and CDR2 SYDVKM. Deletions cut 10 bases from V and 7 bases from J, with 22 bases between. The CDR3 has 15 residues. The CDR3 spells CATSETRGEGGELFF. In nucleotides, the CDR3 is TGTGCCACCAGCGAAACCAGGGGTGAAGGCGGGGAGCTGTTTTTT.

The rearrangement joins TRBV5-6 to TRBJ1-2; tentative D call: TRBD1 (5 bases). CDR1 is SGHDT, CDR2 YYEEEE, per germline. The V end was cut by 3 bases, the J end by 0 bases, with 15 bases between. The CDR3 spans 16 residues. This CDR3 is CASSSPGNRANYGYTF. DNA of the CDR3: TGTGCCAGCAGCTCGCCAGGGAATCGAGCTAACTATGGCTACACCTTC.

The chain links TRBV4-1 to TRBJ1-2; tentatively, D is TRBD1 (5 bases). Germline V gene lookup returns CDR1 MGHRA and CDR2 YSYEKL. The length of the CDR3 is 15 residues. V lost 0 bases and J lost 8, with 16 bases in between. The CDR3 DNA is TGCGCCAGCAGCCAAGATCTTGGGGGGTTGGGAGGCTACACCTTC. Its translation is CASSQDLGGLGGYTF.

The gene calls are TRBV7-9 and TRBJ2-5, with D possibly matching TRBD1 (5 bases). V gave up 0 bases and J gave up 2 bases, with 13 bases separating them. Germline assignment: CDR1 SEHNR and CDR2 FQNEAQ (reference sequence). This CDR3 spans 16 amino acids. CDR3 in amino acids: CASSLALQGSQETQYF. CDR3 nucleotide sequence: TGTGCCAGCAGCTTAGCGCTTCAGGGCTCACAAGAGACCCAGTACTTC.

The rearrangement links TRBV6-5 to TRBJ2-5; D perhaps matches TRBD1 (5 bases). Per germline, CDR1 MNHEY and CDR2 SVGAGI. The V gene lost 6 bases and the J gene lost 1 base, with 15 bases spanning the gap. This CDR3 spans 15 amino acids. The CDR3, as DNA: TGTGCCAGCAGAGGGGAACGACCGATCCAAGAGACCCAGTACTTC. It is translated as CASRGERPIQETQYF.

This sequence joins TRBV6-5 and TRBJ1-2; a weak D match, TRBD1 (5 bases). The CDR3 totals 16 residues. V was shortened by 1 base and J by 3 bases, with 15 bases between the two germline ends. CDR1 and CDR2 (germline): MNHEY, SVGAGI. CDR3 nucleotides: TGTGCCAGCAGTTACTTGGTGGCAGGGAGGGACTATGGCTACACCTTC. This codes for CASSYLVAGRDYGYTF.

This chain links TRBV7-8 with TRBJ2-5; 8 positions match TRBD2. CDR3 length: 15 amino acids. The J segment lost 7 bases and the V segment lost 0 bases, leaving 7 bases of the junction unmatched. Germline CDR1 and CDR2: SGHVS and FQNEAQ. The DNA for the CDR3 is TGTGCCAGCAGCTTAGCCGGCCCTGCGGGGGGGACCCAGTACTTC. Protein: CASSLAGPAGGTQYF. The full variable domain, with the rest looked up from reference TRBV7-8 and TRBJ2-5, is GAGVSQSPRYKVAKRGQDVALRCDPISGHVSLFWYQQALGQGPEFLTYFQNEAQLDKSGLPSDRFFAERPEGSVSTLKIQRTQQEDSAVYLCASSLAGPAGGTQYFGPGTRLLVL.

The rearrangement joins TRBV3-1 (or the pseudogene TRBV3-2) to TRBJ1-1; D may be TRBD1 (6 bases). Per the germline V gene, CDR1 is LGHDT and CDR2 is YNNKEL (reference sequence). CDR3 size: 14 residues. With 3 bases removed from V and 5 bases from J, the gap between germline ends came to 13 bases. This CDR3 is CASSQGNRVTEAFF. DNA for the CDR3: TGTGCCAGCAGCCAGGGAAACAGGGTAACTGAAGCTTTCTTT.

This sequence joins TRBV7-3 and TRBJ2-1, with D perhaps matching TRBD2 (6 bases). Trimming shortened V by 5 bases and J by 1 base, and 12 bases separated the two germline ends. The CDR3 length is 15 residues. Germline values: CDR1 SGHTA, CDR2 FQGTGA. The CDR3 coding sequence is TGTGCCAGCAGCCTTAGCGGAAGTTCCTACAATGAGCAGTTCTTC. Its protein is CASSLSGSSYNEQFF.

CDR3 residues: CASSQDMAAPQHF. The CDR3 DNA sequence: TGCGCCAGCAGCCAAGATATGGCCGCGCCCCAGCATTTT. The chain recombines TRBV4-3 with TRBJ1-5; no clear D gene. V was clipped by 0 bases and J by 9 bases, with 9 bases between them. Germline values: CDR1 LGHNA, CDR2 YSLEER. This CDR3 spans 13 amino acids.

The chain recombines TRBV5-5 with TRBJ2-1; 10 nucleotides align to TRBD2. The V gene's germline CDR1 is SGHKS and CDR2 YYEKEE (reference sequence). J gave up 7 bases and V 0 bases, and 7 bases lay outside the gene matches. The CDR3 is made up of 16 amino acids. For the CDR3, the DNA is TGTGCCAGCAGCTTGGTAGGACTAGCGGTGTTTAATGAGCAGTTCTTC. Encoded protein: CASSLVGLAVFNEQFF.

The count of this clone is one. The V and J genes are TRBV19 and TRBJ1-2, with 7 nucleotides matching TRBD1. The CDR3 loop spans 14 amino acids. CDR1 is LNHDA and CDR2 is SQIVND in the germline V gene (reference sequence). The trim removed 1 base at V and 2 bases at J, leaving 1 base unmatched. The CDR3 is CASSIGGQNYGYTF. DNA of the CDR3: TGTGCCAGTAGTATAGGGGGACAGAACTATGGCTACACCTTC. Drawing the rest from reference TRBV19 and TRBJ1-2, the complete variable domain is DGGITQSPKYLFRKEGQNVTLSCEQNLNHDAMYWYRQDPGQGLRLIYYSQIVNDFQKGDIAEGYSVSREKKESFPLTVTSAQKNPTAFYLCASSIGGQNYGYTFGSGTRLTVV.

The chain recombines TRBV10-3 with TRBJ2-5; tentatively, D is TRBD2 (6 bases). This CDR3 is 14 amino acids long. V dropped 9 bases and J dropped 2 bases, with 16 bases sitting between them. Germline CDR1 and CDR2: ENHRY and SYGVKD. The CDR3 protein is CAIARDFRQETQYF. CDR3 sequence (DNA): TGTGCCATTGCTCGGGACTTCAGACAAGAGACCCAGTACTTC.

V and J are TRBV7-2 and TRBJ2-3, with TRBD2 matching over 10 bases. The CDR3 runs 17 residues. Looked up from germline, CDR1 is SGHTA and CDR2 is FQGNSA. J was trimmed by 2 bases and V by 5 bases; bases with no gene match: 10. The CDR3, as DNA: TGTGCCAGCAGCCAGGATTGGACTAGCGGCCTCACAGATACGCAGTATTTT. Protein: CASSQDWTSGLTDTQYF.